A single sample is the source of the 4 T cell receptor beta chains below, sequenced in a study of identical twins. Via MiXCR, TCRdb re-called the 5' RACE reads, giving one row per CDR3 protein. The sample contains roughly 1,500,000 distinct CDR3 sequences, 32% of which appear only once. The specimen was cord blood. These receptors originate from a newborn girl in good health.

This clonotype came up a few times. The chain uses TRBV20-1 and TRBJ1-6, with a possible D match to TRBD1 (6 bases). Trimming took 0 bases from V and 8 from J, leaving 17 bases between them. The CDR3 loop spans 16 amino acids. Germline loops: CDR1 DFQATT, CDR2 SNEGSKA (reference sequence). The CDR3 DNA follows: TGCAGTGCTAGAGACTGGCAACAGGGTTTGTATTCACCCCTCCACTTT. Protein: CSARDWQQGLYSPLHF.

This clonotype was seen more than once but under ten times. The CDR3 here is CAITSGSDNEQFF. The CDR3 coding sequence is TGTGCCATCACCAGCGGGAGTGACAATGAGCAGTTCTTC. The chain couples TRBV10-3 to TRBJ2-1; TRBD2 aligns across 8 bases. The V gene end was trimmed by 7 bases and the J gene end by 5 bases; junction bases not matched to a gene: 4. This CDR3 has 13 amino acids. Germline V gives CDR1 ENHRY, CDR2 SYGVKD.

This rearrangement joins TRBV3-1 to TRBJ2-6; D gene ambiguous. Trimming removed 0 bases at V and 4 bases at J, with 13 bases between. Germline-derived CDR1 and CDR2 are LGHDT and YNNKEL (reference sequence). The CDR3 is 17 residues long. The chain's CDR3 is CASSQEYLGLGANVLTF. CDR3 sequence (DNA): TGTGCCAGCAGCCAAGAATATTTAGGGTTAGGGGCCAACGTCCTGACTTTC.

This clonotype was observed a few times. V and J are TRBV28 and TRBJ2-7, with TRBD2 identical over 8 bases. Germline V CDR1 and CDR2: MDHEN, SYDVKM. J was trimmed by 0 bases and V by 5 bases; bases with no gene match: 9. The CDR3 runs 16 residues. The CDR3 loop is CASSRYSGTSSYEQYF. DNA for the CDR3: TGTGCCAGCAGTCGGTATAGCGGGACAAGCTCCTACGAGCAGTACTTC. Combining the CDR3 with reference TRBV28 and TRBJ2-7 gives the whole variable domain DVKVTQSSRYLVKRTGEKVFLECVQDMDHENMFWYRQDPGLGLRLIYFSYDVKMKEKGDIPEGYSVSREKKERFSLILESASTNQTSMYLCASSRYSGTSSYEQYFGPGTRLTVT.